This T cell receptor beta chain was found in a study of T cell responses to AZD1222 COVID-19 vaccine. The table came from immunoSEQ multiplex PCR; TCRdb's copy has only in-frame clones and leaves some out. The table shows 13,000 to 15,000 clones, with approximately 80% occurring only once. The sequencing here drew on peripheral blood, taken 28 days after the second AZD1222 dose. The sequence was obtained from an adult who received the AZD1222 COVID-19 vaccine.

The DNA of the CDR3 is TGTGCCAGCTCACCCCAAGAGACCCAGTACTTC. As protein: CASSPQETQYF. This chain uses TRBV18 with TRBJ2-5, with D unresolved. V lost 3 bases to trimming and J lost 1 base, with 0 bases between them. The CDR3 length is 11 residues. Germline loops: CDR1 KGHSH, CDR2 LQKENI.